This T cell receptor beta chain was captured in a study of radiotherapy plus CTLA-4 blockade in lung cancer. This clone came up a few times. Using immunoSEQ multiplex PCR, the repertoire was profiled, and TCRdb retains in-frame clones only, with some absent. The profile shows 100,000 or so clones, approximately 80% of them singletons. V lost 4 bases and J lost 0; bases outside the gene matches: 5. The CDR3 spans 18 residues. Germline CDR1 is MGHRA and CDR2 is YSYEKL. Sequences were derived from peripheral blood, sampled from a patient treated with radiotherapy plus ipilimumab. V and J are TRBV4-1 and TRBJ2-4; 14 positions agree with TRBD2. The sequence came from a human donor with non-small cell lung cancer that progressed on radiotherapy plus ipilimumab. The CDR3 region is CASSRTSGGSLAKNIQYF. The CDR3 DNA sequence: TGCGCCAGCAGCCGGACTAGCGGGGGGAGCCTAGCCAAAAACATTCAGTACTTC.